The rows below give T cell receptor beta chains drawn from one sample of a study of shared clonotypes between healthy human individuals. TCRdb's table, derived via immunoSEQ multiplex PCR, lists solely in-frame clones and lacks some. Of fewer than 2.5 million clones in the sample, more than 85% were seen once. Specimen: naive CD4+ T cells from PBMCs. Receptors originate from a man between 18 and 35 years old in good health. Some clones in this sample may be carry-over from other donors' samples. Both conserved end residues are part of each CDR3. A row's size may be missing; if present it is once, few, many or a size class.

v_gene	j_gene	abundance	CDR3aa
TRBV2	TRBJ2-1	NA	CASSDTLGTGRGRNEQFF
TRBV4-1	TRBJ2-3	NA	CASSRIQGASAAREDTQYF
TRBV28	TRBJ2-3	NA	CASTPSGTSGRDTQYF
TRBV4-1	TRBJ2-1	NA	CASSQVMTSGVDEQFF
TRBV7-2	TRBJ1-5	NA	CASSVLGGQPQHF
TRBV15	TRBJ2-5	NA	CATSRDLRQETQYF
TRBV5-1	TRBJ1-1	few	CASRELSTEAFF
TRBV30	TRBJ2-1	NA	CAWSGTSGPGSQFF
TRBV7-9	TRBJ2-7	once	CASSFGQGWVEQYF
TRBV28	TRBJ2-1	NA	CASRFDRYSFYNEQFF
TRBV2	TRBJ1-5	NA	CASSGAPGDSNQPQHF
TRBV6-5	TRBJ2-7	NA	CASRERVSGSYEQYF
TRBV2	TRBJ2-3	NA	CASSVNEGGGGDTQYF
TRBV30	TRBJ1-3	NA	CALDRGSSGNTIYF
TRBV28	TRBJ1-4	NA	CASSWTGGFEKLFF
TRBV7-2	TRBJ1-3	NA	CASRRVGRDTIYF
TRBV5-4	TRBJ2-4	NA	CASSQGLAKNIQYF
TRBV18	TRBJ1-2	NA	CASSPDLYGYTF
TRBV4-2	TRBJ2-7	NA	CASSQGRQGQYF
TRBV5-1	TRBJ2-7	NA	CASSVASGAYEQYF
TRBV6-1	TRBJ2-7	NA	CASSEGQATFYEQYF
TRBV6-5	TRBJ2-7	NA	CASSYTGLAGNYEQYF
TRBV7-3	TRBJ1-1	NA	CASSFGRNTEAFF
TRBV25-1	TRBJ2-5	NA	CASSVRGFKETQYF
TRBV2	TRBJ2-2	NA	CATGQGKNTGELFF
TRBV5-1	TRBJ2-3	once	CASSYLAGKPDTQYF
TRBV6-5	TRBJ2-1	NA	CASSYSRVAGAHEQFF
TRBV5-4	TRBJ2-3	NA	CASSSYNRRDAASTDTQYF
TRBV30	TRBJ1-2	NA	CAWSVTANYGYTF
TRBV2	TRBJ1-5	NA	CASTRGQGAEPQHF
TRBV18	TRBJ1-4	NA	CASSPQVATNEKLFF
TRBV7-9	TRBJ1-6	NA	CASSLGDVINSPLHF
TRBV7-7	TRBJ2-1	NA	CASSLVFRDFNEQFF
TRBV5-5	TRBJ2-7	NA	CASSLGLAVPYEQYF
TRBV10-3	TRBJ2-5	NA	CAISELSGQETQYF
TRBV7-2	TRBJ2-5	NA	CASSLGGLAQETQYF
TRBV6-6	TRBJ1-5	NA	CASSASDRGVWPQHF
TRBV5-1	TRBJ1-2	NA	CASSLVGDRGYTF
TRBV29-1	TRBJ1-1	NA	CSGWPPNRQGARGVNTEAFF
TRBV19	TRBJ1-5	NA	CASSPTSGLIQPQHF
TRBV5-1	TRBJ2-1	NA	CASSPGQGTYNEQFF
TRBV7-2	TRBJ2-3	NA	CASSPLSLAGGRGDTQYF
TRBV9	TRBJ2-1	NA	CASSARGDNEQFF
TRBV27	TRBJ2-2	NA	CARLLDRARGSGTGELFF
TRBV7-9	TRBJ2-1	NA	CASSRQPGQVRNEQFF
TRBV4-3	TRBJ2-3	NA	CASSRRTAGGGTDTQYF
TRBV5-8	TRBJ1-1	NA	CASSLGVNTEAFF